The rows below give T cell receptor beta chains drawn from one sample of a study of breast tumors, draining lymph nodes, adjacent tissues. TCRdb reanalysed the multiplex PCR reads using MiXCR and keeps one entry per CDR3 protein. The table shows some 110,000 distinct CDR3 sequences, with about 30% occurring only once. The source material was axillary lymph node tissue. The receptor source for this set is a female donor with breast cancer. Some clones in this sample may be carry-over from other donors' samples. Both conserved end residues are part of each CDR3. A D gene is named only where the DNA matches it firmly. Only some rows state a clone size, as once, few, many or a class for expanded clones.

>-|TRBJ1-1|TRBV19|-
CASSIMGETEAFF
TGTGCCAGTAGTATAATGGGGGAGACTGAAGCTTTCTTT
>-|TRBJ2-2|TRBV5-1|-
CASSLVINGGLFF
TGCGCCAGCAGCTTGGTTATAAATGGGGGGCTGTTTTTT
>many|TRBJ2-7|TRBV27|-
CASSWQGRYEQYF
TGTGCCAGCAGTTGGCAGGGAAGGTACGAGCAGTACTTC
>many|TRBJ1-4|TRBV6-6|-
CASTPNEKLFF
TGTGCCAGCACCCCAAATGAAAAACTGTTTTTT
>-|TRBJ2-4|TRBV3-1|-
CASSQEGGRAKNIQYF
TGTGCCAGCAGCCAAGAAGGGGGACGAGCCAAAAACATTCAGTACTTC
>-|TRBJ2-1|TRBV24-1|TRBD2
CATSAAGVTFF
TGTGCCACCAGTGCGGCGGGAGTAACGTTCTTC
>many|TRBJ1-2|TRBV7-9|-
CASSLWGGYTF
TGTGCCAGCAGCTTATGGGGTGGCTACACCTTC
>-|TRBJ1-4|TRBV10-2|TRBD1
CASRPDRGINEKLFF
TGCGCCAGCAGACCCGACAGGGGTATCAACGAAAAACTGTTTTTT
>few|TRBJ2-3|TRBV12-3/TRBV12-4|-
CASSNTGGFGTQYF
TGTGCCAGCAGTAATACGGGGGGCTTCGGTACGCAGTATTTT
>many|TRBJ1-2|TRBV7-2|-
CASSPGAGYGYTF
TGTGCCAGCAGCCCTGGGGCAGGGTATGGCTACACCTTC
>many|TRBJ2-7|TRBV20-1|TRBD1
CSFLQGYEQYF
TGCAGTTTTCTACAGGGGTACGAGCAGTACTTC
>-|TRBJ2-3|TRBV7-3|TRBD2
CASSLLGTSGFTDTQYF
TGTGCCAGCAGCTTACTTGGGACTAGCGGATTCACAGATACGCAGTATTTT
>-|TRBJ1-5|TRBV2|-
CASSGRFQGRNQPQHF
TGTGCCAGCAGTGGAAGGTTCCAGGGCAGGAATCAGCCCCAGCATTTT
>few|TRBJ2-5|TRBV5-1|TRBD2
CASKWGGGQDTQYF
TGCGCCAGCAAGTGGGGGGGTGGACAAGACACCCAGTACTTC
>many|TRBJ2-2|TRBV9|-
CASSVGGETGELFF
TGTGCCAGCAGCGTAGGGGGGGAAACCGGGGAGCTGTTTTTT
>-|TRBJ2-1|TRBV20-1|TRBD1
CSASDRGNNEQFF
TGCAGTGCTTCGGACAGGGGAAACAATGAGCAGTTCTTC
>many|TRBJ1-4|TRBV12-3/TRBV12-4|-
CASSREEKLFF
TGTGCCAGCAGCCGGGAGGAAAAACTGTTTTTT
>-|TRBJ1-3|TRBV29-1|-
CSVEDLAGGNTIYF
TGCAGCGTTGAAGATCTAGCTGGGGGGAACACCATATATTTT
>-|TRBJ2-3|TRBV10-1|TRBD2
CASSERERGGPGVGYF
TGCGCCAGCAGTGAAAGGGAGCGGGGGGGTCCCGGCGTTGGGTATTTT
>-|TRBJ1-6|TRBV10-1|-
CASREDGTSPLHF
TGCGCCAGCAGGGAGGACGGCACTTCACCCCTCCACTTT
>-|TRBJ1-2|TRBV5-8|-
CASSSTGLGYGYTF
TGTGCCAGCAGCTCCACAGGGCTCGGCTATGGCTACACCTTC
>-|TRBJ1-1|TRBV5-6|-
CASSLGLVVTEAFF
TGTGCCAGCAGCCTCGGGCTTGTAGTCACTGAAGCTTTCTTT
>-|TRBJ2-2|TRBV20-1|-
CSARAETKGELFF
TGCAGTGCTAGAGCTGAGACCAAAGGGGAGCTGTTTTTT
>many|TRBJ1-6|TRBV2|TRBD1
CASRTGTGGSPLHF
TGTGCCAGCAGGACCGGGACAGGGGGTTCACCCCTCCACTTT
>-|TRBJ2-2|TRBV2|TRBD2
CASTERGPTGELFF
TGTGCCAGCACGGAGCGGGGGCCCACCGGGGAGCTGTTTTTT
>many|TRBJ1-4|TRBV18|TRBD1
CASSPAGQGNEKLFF
TGTGCCAGCTCTCCGGCGGGACAGGGAAATGAAAAACTGTTTTTT
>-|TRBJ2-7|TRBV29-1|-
CSVAGARSYEQYF
TGCAGCGTGGCGGGCGCCCGCTCCTACGAGCAGTACTTC
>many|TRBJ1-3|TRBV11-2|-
CASSLVGQGGNTIYF
TGTGCCAGCAGCTTAGTGGGGCAGGGTGGAAACACCATATATTTT
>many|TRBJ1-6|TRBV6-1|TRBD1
CASYRGMVSPLHF
TGTGCCAGCTACAGGGGGATGGTTTCACCCCTCCACTTT
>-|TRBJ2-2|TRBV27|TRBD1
CASRDSQGAKRELFF
TGTGCCAGCAGAGATTCACAGGGGGCTAAGAGGGAGCTGTTTTTT
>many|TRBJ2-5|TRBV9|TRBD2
CASSVESSGGQETQYF
TGTGCCAGCAGCGTAGAGAGTAGCGGGGGACAAGAGACCCAGTACTTC
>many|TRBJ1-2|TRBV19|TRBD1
CASSPGTGTGGVWGYTF
TGTGCCAGTAGTCCAGGAACCGGGACAGGGGGAGTATGGGGCTACACCTTC
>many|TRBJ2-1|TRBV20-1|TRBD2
CSARVGAGFYNEQFF
TGCAGTGCTAGAGTGGGAGCGGGATTCTACAATGAGCAGTTCTTC
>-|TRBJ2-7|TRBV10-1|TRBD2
CARSICGRGEHEQYF
TGCGCCAGATCTATCTGCGGGAGAGGTGAACACGAGCAGTACTTC
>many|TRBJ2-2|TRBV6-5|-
CASSHVGVANTGELFF
TGTGCCAGCAGTCACGTCGGAGTTGCGAACACCGGGGAGCTGTTTTTT
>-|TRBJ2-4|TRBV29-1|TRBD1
CSVGTGGAKNIQYF
TGCAGCGTTGGCACAGGGGGAGCCAAAAACATTCAGTACTTC
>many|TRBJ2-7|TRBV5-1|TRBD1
CASSFGTGFSYEQYF
TGCGCCAGCAGCTTCGGGACAGGGTTTTCCTACGAGCAGTACTTC
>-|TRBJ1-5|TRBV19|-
CASSLVNSGIAEQHF
TGTGCCAGTAGTTTGGTTAATAGCGGGATTGCCGAGCAGCATTTT
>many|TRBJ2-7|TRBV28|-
CASSIATMTYEQYF
TGTGCCAGCTCCATCGCGACCATGACCTACGAGCAGTACTTC
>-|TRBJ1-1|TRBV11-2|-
CASSLAVRGLNTEAFF
TGTGCCAGCAGCTTAGCGGTACGGGGGCTGAACACTGAAGCTTTCTTT